This T cell receptor (beta chain) comes out of a study of blood T cell repertoires in COVID-19. Study overall: Some COVID-19 samples were acute and others convalescent; all came from the United States, Italy and Spain. PBMCs, B-cell-depleted T cells, or T cells provided the cDNA or gDNA that made up the material.

Enrolment of Seattle patients took place during active infection, and they were followed longitudinally. Original analysis: Estimates of nucleated cell counts were drawn from the amplification of reference gene primers. The protocol was immunoSEQ multiplex PCR, while the TCRdb copy is restricted to in-frame clones and leaves out a portion. From that table come the V and J calls and clone size; the DNA was used to work out D and trimming. The sample has around 210,000 clones; about 88% are singletons. V lost 2 bases and J lost 4, with 11 bases in between. This CDR3 comprises 14 residues. Germline assignment: CDR1 MNHEY and CDR2 SVGAGI.

Sequenced input: peripheral blood. This sequence was found in a middle-aged man with COVID-19, enrolled during active disease. The genes are TRBV6-5 and TRBJ1-1, with a tentative D call TRBD1 (5 bases). The CDR3 here is CASSYEGVVTEAFF. The CDR3 DNA is TGTGCCAGCAGTTACGAAGGGGTGGTCACTGAAGCTTTCTTT.